This section outlines one T cell receptor beta chain sequence together with its context. The protocol was immunoSEQ multiplex PCR, while the TCRdb copy is restricted to in-frame clones and leaves out a portion. Here the sample spans roughly 64,000 clones, 91% being singletons. These data come from a study of PD-1 blockade in classical Hodgkin lymphoma. CDR1 is MNHNS, CDR2 SASEGT, per germline. CDR3 length: 14 residues. V shed 4 bases and J shed 4 bases, with 14 bases lying between them. As for time point: cycle 4 day 1 (C4D1), after 6 weeks of nivolumab. Each and every patient relapsed after autologous stem cell transplantation, and patients got differing brentuximab vedotin exposure.

This specimen consisted of peripheral blood mononuclear cells (PBMCs), obtained before the fourth cycle of nivolumab. The clonotype originates from a human donor with classical Hodgkin lymphoma. This chain links TRBV6-1 with TRBJ2-7, with a possible D match to TRBD1 (6 bases). CDR3 sequence reads: CASSARTEAYEQYF. The CDR3 DNA is TGTGCCAGCAGTGCCAGGACAGAAGCTTACGAGCAGTACTTC.